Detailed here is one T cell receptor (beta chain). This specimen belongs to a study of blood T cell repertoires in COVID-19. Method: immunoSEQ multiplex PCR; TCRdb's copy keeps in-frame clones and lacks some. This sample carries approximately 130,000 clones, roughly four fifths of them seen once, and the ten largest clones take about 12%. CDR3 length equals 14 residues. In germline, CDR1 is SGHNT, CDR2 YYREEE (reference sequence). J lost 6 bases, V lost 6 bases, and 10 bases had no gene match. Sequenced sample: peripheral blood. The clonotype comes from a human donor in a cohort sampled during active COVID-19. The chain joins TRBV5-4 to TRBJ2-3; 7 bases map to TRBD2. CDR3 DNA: TGTGCCAGCACCATAGCGGGTGGTTATGATACGCAGTATTTT. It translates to CASTIAGGYDTQYF.